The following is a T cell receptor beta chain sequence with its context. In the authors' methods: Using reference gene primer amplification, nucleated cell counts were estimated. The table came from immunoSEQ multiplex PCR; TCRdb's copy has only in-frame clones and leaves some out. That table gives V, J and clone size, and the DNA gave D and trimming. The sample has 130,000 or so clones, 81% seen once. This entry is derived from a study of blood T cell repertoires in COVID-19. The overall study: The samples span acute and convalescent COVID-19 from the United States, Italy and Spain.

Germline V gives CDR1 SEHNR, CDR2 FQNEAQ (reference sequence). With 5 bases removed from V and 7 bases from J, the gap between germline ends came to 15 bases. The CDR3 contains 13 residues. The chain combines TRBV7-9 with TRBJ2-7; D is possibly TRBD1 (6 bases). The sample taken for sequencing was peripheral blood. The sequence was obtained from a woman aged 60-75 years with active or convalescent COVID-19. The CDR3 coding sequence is TGTGCCAGCAGCAACAGGGAAAGGAGGGAGCAGTACTTC. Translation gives CASSNRERREQYF.